The sequence of this T cell receptor beta chain was determined in a study of T cell responses to AZD1222 COVID-19 vaccine. The V segment lost 2 bases and the J segment 7 bases; nucleotides outside the gene matches: 8. CDR3 length equals 15 residues. Germline V gives CDR1 MNHEY, CDR2 SVGAGI. Measured with immunoSEQ multiplex PCR; TCRdb has only the in-frame clones, and not every one. Of 120,000 or so clones detected, 92% appear once; the ten largest clones hold 1.1%. This chain joins TRBV6-5 and TRBJ2-1, with TRBD2 matching 7 bases. Sequenced here: peripheral blood, sampled on day 0 of AZD1222 vaccination. This clonotype was sampled from an adult in good health. CDR3 sequence: CASSYGASGPNEQFF. The DNA for the CDR3 is TGTGCCAGCAGTTACGGTGCTAGCGGTCCTAATGAGCAGTTCTTC.